The T cell receptor (beta chain) described here comes from a study of CD8+CD57+ T cells in acquired aplastic anemia. The wider study: The DNA of sorted CD4+ and CD8+ cells averaged approximately 3.2 ug.

This clonotype occurred many times. An expansion of CD8+CD57+ cells by flow cytometry had been shown in patients chosen for sequencing. All patients were therapy-naive when blood was sampled. Genomic DNA templated the TCR beta VDJ and CDR3 profiling. TCRdb passed the reads through MiXCR, listing each CDR3 protein once. The sample yields over 150,000 distinct CDR3 sequences, about 45% seen once. The sample comprised sorted CD4+, CD8+, or CD8+CD57+ T cells (not recorded which) from PBMCs. The sequence derives from a human donor with aplastic anemia.

The CDR3 loop is CATRDREGTDTQYF. CDR3 DNA: TGTGCCACCAGGGACCGGGAGGGCACAGATACGCAGTATTTT. The J gene is TRBJ2-3, the V gene TRBV15; 7 nucleotides align to TRBD2. The V segment lost 6 bases and the J segment 1 base; nucleotides outside the gene matches: 4. This CDR3 has 14 residues. The V gene's germline CDR1 is LNHNV and CDR2 YYDKDF (reference sequence).